The source of this T cell receptor (beta chain) is a study of blood T cell repertoires in COVID-19. Study summary: From T cells, B-cell-depleted T cells, or PBMCs came the material, which was cDNA or gDNA.

This clone was picked up a small number of times. This CDR3 contains 15 residues. Germline loops: CDR1 LNHDA, CDR2 SQIVND (reference sequence). The V gene end was trimmed by 9 bases and the J gene end by 0 bases; junction bases not matched to a gene: 6. The repertoire was sequenced with immunoSEQ multiplex PCR; TCRdb's copy has only in-frame clones and lacks some. Here the sample spans 150,000 to 190,000 clones, 76% being singletons. Input material: peripheral blood. The rearrangement joins TRBV19 to TRBJ1-3, with TRBD1 matching 9 bases. This sequence was found in a woman of 80 years or more with acute or convalescent COVID-19. The chain's CDR3 is CASEKGQGSGNTIYF. CDR3 nucleotides: TGTGCCAGCGAGAAGGGACAGGGCTCTGGAAACACCATATATTTT.